The T cell receptor (beta chain) described here comes from a study of blood T cell repertoires in COVID-19. Study-wide background: Acute-phase and convalescent COVID-19 samples originated in the United States, Italy and Spain. Sources were T cells, B-cell-depleted T cells, or PBMCs; the material itself was cDNA or gDNA.

Per germline, CDR1 KGHSH and CDR2 LQKENI. There are 15 residues in the CDR3. Between the trimmed V and J ends, which lost 4 bases and 7 bases, there was a span of 17 bases. As handled by the study authors: Nucleated cell number was recorded as an estimate derived from reference gene primer amplification. Only in-frame clones appear in the TCRdb table, and some are missing; sequencing was by immunoSEQ multiplex PCR. That table gives V, J and clone size, and the DNA gave D and trimming. Found here are under 300,000 clones, around 90% of them singletons; the top ten hold about 7.1%. The V and J genes are TRBV18 and TRBJ1-5; possibly TRBD1 for D (5 bases). The material sequenced was peripheral blood. This TCR came from a woman in her sixties or seventies with active or convalescent COVID-19. DNA for the CDR3: TGTGCCAGCTCACGGGACTCTGGATCCGGGCAGCCCCAGCATTTT. This gives the protein CASSRDSGSGQPQHF.